The present entry profiles one T cell receptor beta chain with its context. The method was immunoSEQ multiplex PCR; TCRdb's version includes in-frame clones alone and lacks a portion of them. The sample has roughly 79,000 clones, roughly 90% seen once. These data come from a study of OX40 agonist ivuxolimab in advanced cancers. This CDR3 has 12 amino acids. Germline assignment: CDR1 KGHSH and CDR2 LQKENI. V lost 10 bases and J 4 bases, leaving 12 bases between the germline ends. The source was CD4+ or CD8+ T cells sorted from blood, collected in a trial of the OX40 agonist ivuxolimab. This chain links TRBV18 with TRBJ2-3, with D unclear. The clonotype was recovered from an adult with an advanced solid tumor such as melanoma, head and neck, liver or kidney cancer. CDR3 sequence reads: CATSMKPDTQYF. The CDR3 DNA sequence: TGTGCCACAAGTATGAAGCCAGATACGCAGTATTTT. The complete variable domain, with remaining parts taken from reference TRBV18 and TRBJ2-3, reads NAGVMQNPRHLVRRRGQEARLRCSPMKGHSHVYWYRQLPEEGLKFMVYLQKENIIDESGMPKERFSAEFPKEGPSILRIQQVVRGDSAAYFCATSMKPDTQYFGPGTRLTVL.